This TCR beta chain came from a study of shared T cell receptors in the human thymus. The CDR3 sequence is 16 residues long. V dropped 6 bases and J dropped 3; count of bases not matched to a gene: 12. Germline-derived CDR1 and CDR2 are MDHEN and SYDVKM. Produced via immunoSEQ multiplex PCR; TCRdb's table is partial and in-frame only. Here the sample spans more than 550,000 clones, about 87% being singletons. These data are also associated with another study on human thymus T cells. That work contributes: It was healthy Finnish infants having corrective surgery for congenital heart defects who were the donors. The source of the thymus tissue was resections taken during corrective heart surgery. Thymic and blood repertoires appeared to carry a bias in their V and J gene usage. Highly overlapping thymic repertoires among unrelated individuals were reported in related research.

Specimen: thymocytes. The TCR was taken from a boy under two years old with a congenital heart defect. This sequence joins TRBV28 and TRBJ1-1; 8 bases map to TRBD1. The DNA for the CDR3 is TGTGCCAGCAGCAGAACCAGGGGGCGCGAGGACACTGAAGCTTTCTTT. As protein: CASSRTRGREDTEAFF. Full variable domain (missing parts from reference TRBV28 and TRBJ1-1): DVKVTQSSRYLVKRTGEKVFLECVQDMDHENMFWYRQDPGLGLRLIYFSYDVKMKEKGDIPEGYSVSREKKERFSLILESASTNQTSMYLCASSRTRGREDTEAFFGQGTRLTVV.